The T cell receptor beta chain under discussion was sequenced for a study of shared clonotypes between healthy human individuals. Overall study context: Plates per donor: three CD4 naive, three CD4 memory, two CD8 naive, one CD8 memory. Study-wide results and caveats: Only blood was sampled; tissue repertoires likely differ.

Only CD45RO-negative cells positively selected for CCR7 counted as naive CD8 cells, so terminally differentiated effector memory CD45RA+ cells were excluded. Donors were healthy HIV-negative adults without recent acute infections or vaccinations. Turning to this clone: The antigen is undetermined. This same CDR3 is encoded by further DNA sequences in the sample.

TCRdb's table, derived via immunoSEQ multiplex PCR, lists solely in-frame clones and lacks some. The sample yields some 2 million clones, approximately 94% seen once. The sequencing input was naive CD8+ T cells sorted from blood. The receptor was isolated from a man between 18 and 29 years old in good health.

The CDR3 here is CASSEGGQGETQYF. CDR3 DNA sequence: TGTGCCAGCAGTGAAGGGGGACAGGGTGAGACCCAGTACTTC. The rearrangement links TRBV2 to TRBJ2-5, with 9 bases identical to TRBD1. There are 14 residues in the CDR3. From germline, CDR1 is SNHLY and CDR2 FYNNEI. V shed 1 base and J 5 bases; nucleotides not matched to a gene: 2.